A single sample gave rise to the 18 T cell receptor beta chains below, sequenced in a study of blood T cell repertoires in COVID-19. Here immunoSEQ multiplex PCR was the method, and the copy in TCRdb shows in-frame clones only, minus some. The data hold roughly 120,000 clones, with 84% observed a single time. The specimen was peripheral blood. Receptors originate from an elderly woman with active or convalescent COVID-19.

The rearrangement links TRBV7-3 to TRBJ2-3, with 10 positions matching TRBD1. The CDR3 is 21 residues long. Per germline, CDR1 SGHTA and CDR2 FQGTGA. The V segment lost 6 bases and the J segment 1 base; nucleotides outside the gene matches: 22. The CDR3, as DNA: TGTGCCAGCAGTCCTCACCGGGACAGGGGAGAGGCGGGAGGTCGCACAGATACGCAGTATTTT. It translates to CASSPHRDRGEAGGRTDTQYF.

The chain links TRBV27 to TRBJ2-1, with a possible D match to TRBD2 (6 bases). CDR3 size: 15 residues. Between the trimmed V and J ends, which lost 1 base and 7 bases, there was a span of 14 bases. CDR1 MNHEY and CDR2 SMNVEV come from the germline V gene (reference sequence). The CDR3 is CASSLLLSSGNEQFF. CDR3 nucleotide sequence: TGTGCCAGCAGTTTATTATTATCGAGCGGGAATGAGCAGTTCTTC.

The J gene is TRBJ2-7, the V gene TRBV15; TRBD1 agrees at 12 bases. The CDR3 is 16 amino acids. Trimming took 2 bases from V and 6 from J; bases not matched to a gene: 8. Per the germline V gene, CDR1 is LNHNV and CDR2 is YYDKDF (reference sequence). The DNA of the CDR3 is TGTGCCACCAGCAGAAAGGGACAGGGGGCGCCGGGCGAGCAGTACTTC. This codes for CATSRKGQGAPGEQYF.

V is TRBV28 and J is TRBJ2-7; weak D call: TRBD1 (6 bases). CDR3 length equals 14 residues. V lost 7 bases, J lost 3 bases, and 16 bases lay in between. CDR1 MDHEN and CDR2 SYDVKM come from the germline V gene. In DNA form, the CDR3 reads TGTGCCAGCAAGCGGACAGCCTTAAACTACGAGCAGTACTTC. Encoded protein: CASKRTALNYEQYF.

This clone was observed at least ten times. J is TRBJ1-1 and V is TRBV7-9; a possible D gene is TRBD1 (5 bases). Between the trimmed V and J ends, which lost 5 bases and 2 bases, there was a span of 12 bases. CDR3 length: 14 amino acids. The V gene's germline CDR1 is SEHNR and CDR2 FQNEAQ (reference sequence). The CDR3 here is CASSVGHINTEAFF. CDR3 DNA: TGTGCCAGCAGCGTAGGACATATTAACACTGAAGCTTTCTTT.

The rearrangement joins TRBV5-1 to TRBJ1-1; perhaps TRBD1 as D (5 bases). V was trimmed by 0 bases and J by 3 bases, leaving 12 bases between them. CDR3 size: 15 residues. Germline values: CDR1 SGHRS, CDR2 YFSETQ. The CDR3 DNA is TGCGCCAGCAGCTTGGTTCAGGGTAGGGACACTGAAGCTTTCTTT. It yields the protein CASSLVQGRDTEAFF.

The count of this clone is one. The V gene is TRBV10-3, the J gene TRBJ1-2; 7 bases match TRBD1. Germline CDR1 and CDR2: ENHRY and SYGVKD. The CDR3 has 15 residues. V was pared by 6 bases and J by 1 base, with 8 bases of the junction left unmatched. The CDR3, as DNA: TGTGCCATCAGATTGGGACAGAGCGATAACTATGGCTACACCTTC. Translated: CAIRLGQSDNYGYTF.

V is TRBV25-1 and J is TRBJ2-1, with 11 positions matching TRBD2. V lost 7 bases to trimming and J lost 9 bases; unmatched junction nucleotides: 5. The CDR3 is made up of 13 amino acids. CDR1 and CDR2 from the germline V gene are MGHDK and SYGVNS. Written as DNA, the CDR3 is TGTGCCAGCACTCCGACTAGCGGGATTGAGCAGTTCTTC. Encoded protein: CASTPTSGIEQFF. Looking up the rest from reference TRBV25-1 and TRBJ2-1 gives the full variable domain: EADIYQTPRYLVIGTGKKITLECSQTMGHDKMYWYQQDPGMELHLIHYSYGVNSTEKGDLSSESTVSRIRTEHFPLTLESARPSHTSQYLCASTPTSGIEQFFGPGTRLTVL.

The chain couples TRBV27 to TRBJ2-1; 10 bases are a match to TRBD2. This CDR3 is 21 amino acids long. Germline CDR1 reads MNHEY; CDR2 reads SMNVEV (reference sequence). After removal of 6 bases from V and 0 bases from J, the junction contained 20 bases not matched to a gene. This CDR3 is CASSRLSSGSEYYSSYNEQFF. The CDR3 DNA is TGTGCCAGCAGCCGCCTTTCTAGCGGGAGCGAATACTACAGCTCCTACAATGAGCAGTTCTTC.

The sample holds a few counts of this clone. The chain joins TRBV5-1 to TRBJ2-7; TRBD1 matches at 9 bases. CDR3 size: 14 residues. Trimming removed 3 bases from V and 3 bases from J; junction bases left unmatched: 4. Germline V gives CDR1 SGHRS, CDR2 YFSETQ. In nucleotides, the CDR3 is TGCGCCAGCAGCTGGACAGGGGACGGCTACGAGCAGTACTTC. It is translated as CASSWTGDGYEQYF. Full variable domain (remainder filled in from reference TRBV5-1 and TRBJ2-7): KAGVTQTPRYLIKTRGQQVTLSCSPISGHRSVSWYQQTPGQGLQFLFEYFSETQRNKGNFPGRFSGRQFSNSRSEMNVSTLELGDSALYLCASSWTGDGYEQYFGPGTRLTVT.

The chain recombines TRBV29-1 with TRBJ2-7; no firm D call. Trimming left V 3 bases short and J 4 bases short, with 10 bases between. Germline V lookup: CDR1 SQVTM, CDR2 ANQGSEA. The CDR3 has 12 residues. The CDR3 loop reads CSVENRMYEQYF. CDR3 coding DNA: TGCAGCGTTGAGAACAGAATGTACGAGCAGTACTTC.

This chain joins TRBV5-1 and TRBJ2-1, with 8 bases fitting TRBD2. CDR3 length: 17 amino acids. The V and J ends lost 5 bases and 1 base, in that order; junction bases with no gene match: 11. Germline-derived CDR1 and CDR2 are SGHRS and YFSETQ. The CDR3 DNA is TGCGCCAGCAGAGCCCCCCCTCGCGGGAGGTCCTACAATGAGCAGTTCTTC. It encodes CASRAPPRGRSYNEQFF. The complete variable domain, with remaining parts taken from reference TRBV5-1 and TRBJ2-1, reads KAGVTQTPRYLIKTRGQQVTLSCSPISGHRSVSWYQQTPGQGLQFLFEYFSETQRNKGNFPGRFSGRQFSNSRSEMNVSTLELGDSALYLCASRAPPRGRSYNEQFFGPGTRLTVL.

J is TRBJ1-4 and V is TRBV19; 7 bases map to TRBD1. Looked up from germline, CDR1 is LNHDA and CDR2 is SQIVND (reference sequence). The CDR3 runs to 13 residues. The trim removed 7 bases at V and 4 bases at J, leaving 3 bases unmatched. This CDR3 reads CASKRQGNEKLFF. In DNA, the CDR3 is TGTGCCAGTAAAAGACAGGGTAATGAAAAACTGTTTTTT.

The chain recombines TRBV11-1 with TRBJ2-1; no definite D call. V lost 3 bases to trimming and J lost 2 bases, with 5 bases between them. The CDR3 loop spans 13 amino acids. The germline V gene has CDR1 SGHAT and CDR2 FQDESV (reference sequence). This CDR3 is CASSLGAYNEQFF. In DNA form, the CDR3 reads TGTGCCAGCAGCTTGGGCGCCTACAATGAGCAGTTCTTC.

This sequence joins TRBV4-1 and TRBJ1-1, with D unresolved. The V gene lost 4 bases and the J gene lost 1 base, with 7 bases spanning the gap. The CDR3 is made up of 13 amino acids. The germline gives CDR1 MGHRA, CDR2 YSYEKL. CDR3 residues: CASSRAGNTEAFF. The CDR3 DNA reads TGCGCCAGCAGCCGCGCAGGGAACACTGAAGCTTTCTTT.

In DNA, the CDR3 is TGTGCCAGCAGTGGGGACTCAAGCTATGGCTACACCTTC. Translation gives CASSGDSSYGYTF. The V gene is TRBV3-1 (or the pseudogene TRBV3-2), the J gene TRBJ1-2, with D perhaps matching TRBD1 (5 bases). The CDR3 is 13 residues long. The ends were cut back, 6 bases at V and 4 bases at J, with 12 bases in the middle. In germline, CDR1 is LGHDT, CDR2 YNNKEL (reference sequence).

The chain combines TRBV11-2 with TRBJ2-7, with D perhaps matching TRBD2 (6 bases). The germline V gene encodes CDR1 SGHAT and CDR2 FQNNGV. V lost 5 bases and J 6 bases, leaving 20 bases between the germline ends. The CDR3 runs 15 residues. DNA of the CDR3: TGTGCCAGCAGCCCGGGTGGAGGGAGTACCGGCGAGCAGTACTTC. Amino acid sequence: CASSPGGGSTGEQYF.

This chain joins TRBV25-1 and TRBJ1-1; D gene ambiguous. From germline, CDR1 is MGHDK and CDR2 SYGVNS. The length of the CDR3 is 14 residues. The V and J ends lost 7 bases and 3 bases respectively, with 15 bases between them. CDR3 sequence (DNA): TGTGCCAGCACCCGAGGCCGGGGATACACTGAAGCTTTCTTT. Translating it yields CASTRGRGYTEAFF.